These T cell receptor beta chains were read from a single sample in a study of CD8+CD57+ T cells in acquired aplastic anemia. TCRdb processed the reads anew with MiXCR; each CDR3 protein has one entry. Here the sample spans fewer than 200,000 distinct CDR3 sequences, roughly half being singletons. The sample was sorted CD4+, CD8+, or CD8+CD57+ T cells (not recorded which) from PBMCs. The receptors derive from a human donor with aplastic anemia. Both conserved end residues are part of each CDR3. Fields, in order: V gene, J gene, D gene, CDR3 protein. The D gene is left open where the match is weak.

TRBV20-1	TRBJ2-5	TRBD2	CSALNSGGQTQYF
TRBV10-3	TRBJ1-5	-	CAISRGGEDQPQHF
TRBV20-1	TRBJ1-1	-	CSASPTNTEVFF
TRBV12-3/TRBV12-4	TRBJ1-4	-	CASNPGPESGLFF
TRBV13	TRBJ2-7	TRBD2	CASSSALAGGYEQYF
TRBV20-1	TRBJ1-1	-	CRSLRDTSEAFF
TRBV12-3/TRBV12-4	TRBJ2-2	TRBD2	CASSLASGRAGELFF
TRBV2	TRBJ2-3	TRBD1	CASTRTGLTDTQYF
TRBV2	TRBJ2-7	TRBD1	CASGGQGYEQYF
TRBV7-9	TRBJ2-6	TRBD1	CASSRDRAGANVLTF
TRBV10-3	TRBJ2-7	-	CAISRTASSYEQYF
TRBV12-3/TRBV12-4	TRBJ2-1	-	CASSLFLGQMFDEQFF
TRBV10-3	TRBJ1-2	-	CASGSGAGYTF
TRBV2	TRBJ2-7	-	CASAGTGPYEQYF
TRBV24-1	TRBJ1-1	-	CATSDHPRGTLNTEAFF
TRBV10-3	TRBJ1-2	TRBD1	CAISDGRQGAGGYTF
TRBV15	TRBJ2-7	TRBD2	CATSSEREAKQYF
TRBV7-8	TRBJ2-7	TRBD1	CASSLTDRAEQYF
TRBV20-1	TRBJ2-1	TRBD2	CSARGPAGGASYNEQFF
TRBV19	TRBJ1-2	-	CASTEGGNGYTF
TRBV6-5	TRBJ2-2	-	CASSYSTNTGELFF
TRBV19	TRBJ1-1	TRBD1	CASSMRGGMNTEAFF
TRBV10-3	TRBJ1-6	-	CAISASYNSPLHF
TRBV5-1	TRBJ2-3	-	CASSLSTDTQYF
TRBV24-1	TRBJ2-3	TRBD1	CATSDSDRGNGDTQYF
TRBV6-5	TRBJ2-7	TRBD2	CASSWAGGSSYEQYF
TRBV10-3	TRBJ1-2	-	CAISGGGGGRYTF
TRBV20-1	TRBJ1-1	-	CSSAVNTEAFF
TRBV6-1	TRBJ2-7	-	CASGGLYEQYF
TRBV2	TRBJ2-7	-	CASNTGRVEQYF
TRBV7-8	TRBJ1-2	-	CASSLAAGSYGYTF
TRBV20-1	TRBJ2-7	TRBD2	CSVPGLANSYEQYF
TRBV10-3	TRBJ1-5	TRBD1	CAISQTGEGGSNQPQHF
TRBV20-1	TRBJ1-1	TRBD1	CSANRGRTEAFF
TRBV19	TRBJ2-7	TRBD1	CASRKTGGHEQYF
TRBV2	-	-	CASRLTGPGARNEQFF
TRBV2	TRBJ2-7	-	CASSLGPFYEQYF
TRBV15	TRBJ2-7	-	CATSRDKGPESSYEQYF
TRBV5-1	TRBJ1-1	-	CASSEGGWVTEAFF
TRBV14	TRBJ2-1	TRBD2	CASSLALITGTSGNNEQFF
TRBV3-1	TRBJ2-1	-	CASSSPGPGNEQFF
TRBV7-6	TRBJ2-7	TRBD1	CASSFGTGGMYEQYF
TRBV25-1	TRBJ1-1	TRBD1	CASSVYGTGGSTEAFF
TRBV19	TRBJ2-3	-	CASSISWTSTDTQYF
TRBV19	TRBJ1-5	-	CASSTTVNSNQPQHF
TRBV20-1	TRBJ2-2	-	CSAGGGVNTGELFF
TRBV20-1	TRBJ2-5	TRBD1	CSASTGADQETQYF
TRBV19	TRBJ2-7	TRBD1	CASSSRTGGYEQYF
TRBV9	TRBJ2-7	TRBD2	CASSVESGGRSEQYF
TRBV24-1	TRBJ2-3	-	CATTAGGSNTDTQYF
TRBV19	TRBJ2-7	-	CASSPGGGRYEQYF
TRBV19	TRBJ1-2	-	CASSTQTGNGYTF